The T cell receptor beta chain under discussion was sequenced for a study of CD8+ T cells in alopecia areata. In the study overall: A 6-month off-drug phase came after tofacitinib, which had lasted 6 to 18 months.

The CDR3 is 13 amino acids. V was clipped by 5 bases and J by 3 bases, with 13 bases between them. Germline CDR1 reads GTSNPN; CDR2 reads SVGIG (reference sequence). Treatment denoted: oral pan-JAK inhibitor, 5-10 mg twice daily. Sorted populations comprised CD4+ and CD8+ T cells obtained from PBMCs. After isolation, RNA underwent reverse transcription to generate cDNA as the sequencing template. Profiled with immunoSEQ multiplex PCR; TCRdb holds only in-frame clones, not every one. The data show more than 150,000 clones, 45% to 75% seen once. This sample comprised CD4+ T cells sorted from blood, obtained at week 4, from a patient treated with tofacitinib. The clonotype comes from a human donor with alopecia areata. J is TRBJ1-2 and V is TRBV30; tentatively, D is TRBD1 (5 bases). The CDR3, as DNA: TGTGCCTGGGTCACCCGGGACGACTATGGCTACACCTTC. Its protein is CAWVTRDDYGYTF.